This TCR beta chain was retrieved from a study of graft-versus-host responses after intestinal transplantation. On the study more broadly: Isolated intestinal, liver-intestinal, or multivisceral transplants had been given to the recipients. Study-level findings and limits: Across patients carrying graft-donor T cell macrochimerism, allografts held high graft-versus-host to host-versus-graft clonal ratios.

This clone was seen a handful of times. Clones were read by immunoSEQ multiplex PCR, and TCRdb kept only the in-frame ones, dropping some. This table has about 9,700 clones, roughly 38% appearing once. V lost 0 bases to trimming and J lost 0 bases, with 10 bases between them. There are 15 residues in the CDR3. Germline V CDR1 and CDR2: SGDLS, YYNGEE. Around 200,000 CFSE-labeled responder cells were plated with around 200,000 irradiated, violet-dye-labeled stimulator cells. The chain joins TRBV9 to TRBJ2-7, with D tentatively TRBD2 (6 bases). This receptor was obtained from a human patient who received an intestinal transplant. The specimen was alloreactive CD8+ T cells from a mixed lymphocyte reaction culture, collected before intestinal transplant. Subset defined: CFSE-low proliferating T cells sorted from roughly six-day pre-transplant mixed lymphocyte reaction (GvH or HvG direction). The CDR3 bases are TGTGCCAGCAGCGTAGCGGCGGGAACCTCCTACGAGCAGTACTTC. Its translation is CASSVAAGTSYEQYF.